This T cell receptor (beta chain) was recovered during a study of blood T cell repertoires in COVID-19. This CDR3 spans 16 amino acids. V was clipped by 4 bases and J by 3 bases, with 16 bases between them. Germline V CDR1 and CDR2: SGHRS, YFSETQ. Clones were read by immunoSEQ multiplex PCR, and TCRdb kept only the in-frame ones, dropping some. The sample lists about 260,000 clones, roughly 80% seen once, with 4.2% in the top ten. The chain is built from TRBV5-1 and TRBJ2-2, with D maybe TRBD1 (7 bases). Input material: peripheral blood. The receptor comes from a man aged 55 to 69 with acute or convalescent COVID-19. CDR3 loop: CASSLGQGGYTGELFF. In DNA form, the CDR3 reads TGCGCCAGCAGCCTCGGGCAGGGGGGATACACCGGGGAGCTGTTTTTT.